The 25 T cell receptor beta chains below all came from one sample that was sequenced in a study of blood T cells in healthy people across ages (dated by TCRdb to the mid-2010s). The library was obtained by 5' RACE. These reads were obtained on an Illumina HiSeq 2500. A second roughly 6 to 12 cycle PCR used a sample-barcoded 5' primer and a J-beta primer mix. The public reads were reanalyzed by TCRdb: fastp trimming at Q25, MiXCR alignment, in-frame beta chains only. Each entry is one CDR3 protein sequence, shown with its most common DNA and genes. The sample table holds about a million distinct CDR3 sequences, of which approximately 50% were seen once. The ten largest clones add up to roughly 23% of the sample. The sequenced sample was blood. These receptors originate from a woman in her sixties in good health.

V usage is TRBV7-2 and J usage is TRBJ2-3, with D tentatively TRBD2 (6 bases). V was trimmed by 5 bases and J by 0 bases, leaving 18 bases between them. The CDR3 is made up of 17 amino acids. In germline, CDR1 is SGHTA, CDR2 FQGNSA. Written as DNA, the CDR3 is TGTGCCAGCAGCCTCCGTACGTCAGGGACTAGCACAGATACGCAGTATTTT. Translated: CASSLRTSGTSTDTQYF.

This clonotype was observed a few times. The chain joins TRBV10-3 to TRBJ2-6; 7 bases agree with TRBD1. V lost 0 bases, J lost 2 bases, and 7 bases stayed unmatched. Germline CDR1 reads ENHRY; CDR2 reads SYGVKD. CDR3 size: 18 residues. The CDR3 bases are TGTGCCATCAGTGAGTCGACAGGGAGACAAGCTGGGGCCAACGTCCTGACTTTC. Its translation: CAISESTGRQAGANVLTF.

The rearrangement joins TRBV28 to TRBJ1-6, with TRBD1 identical over 9 bases. This CDR3 has 14 amino acids. The germline gives CDR1 MDHEN, CDR2 SYDVKM. V was clipped by 4 bases and J by 10 bases; unmatched bases: 5. The CDR3 nucleotides are TGTGCCAGCAGTTCACAGGGGGCAAGGTCACCCCTCCACTTT. Its translation is CASSSQGARSPLHF.

The rearrangement joins TRBV20-1 to TRBJ2-7; the match to TRBD2 covers 12 bases. The CDR3 has 14 amino acids. Germline values: CDR1 DFQATT, CDR2 SNEGSKA (reference sequence). Germline trimming cut 3 bases from V and 5 bases from J; bases unmatched to any gene: 5. The CDR3 protein is CSARGGLAGHEQYF. The CDR3 bases are TGCAGTGCTAGGGGTGGACTAGCGGGGCACGAGCAGTACTTC.

The V call is TRBV12-3 or TRBV12-4, the J call TRBJ1-4; 8 bases are a match to TRBD1. The CDR3 has 13 residues. V gave up 9 bases and J gave up 6 bases; unmatched junction bases: 6. The chain's CDR3 is CASSQGVDEKLFF. For the CDR3, the DNA is TGTGCCAGTTCACAGGGGGTGGATGAAAAACTGTTTTTT.

The V gene is TRBV20-1, the J gene TRBJ2-1; 7 bases are shared with TRBD2. This CDR3 region has 16 residues. CDR1 and CDR2 from the germline V gene are DFQATT and SNEGSKA (reference sequence). J was trimmed by 8 bases and V by 8 bases; bases with no gene match: 21. This chain's CDR3 is CSSENTSGNLFDEQFF. CDR3 bases: TGCAGTTCCGAGAATACAAGCGGGAATTTATTCGATGAGCAGTTCTTC.

Worth noting for this clonotype: A much larger clone differs from this one at a single base, so this may be a read error. The rearrangement links TRBV20-1 to TRBJ2-1, with a weak D call TRBD1 (5 bases). V was shortened by 5 bases and J by 7 bases, with 15 bases between the two germline ends. CDR3 size: 13 residues. In germline, CDR1 is DFQATT, CDR2 SNEGSKA (reference sequence). The CDR3 coding sequence is TGCAGTGCTCCAGATCAGGGCGGTAATGAGCAGTTCTTC. Amino acids: CSAPDQGGNEQFF.

The chain employs TRBV27 and TRBJ2-5, with 9 bases aligning to TRBD2. CDR3 length equals 14 residues. After removal of 8 bases from V and 11 bases from J, the junction contained 15 bases not matched to a gene. CDR1 is MNHEY, CDR2 SMNVEV, per germline (reference sequence). The CDR3 reads CASRRLAGNNEQYF. In nucleotides, the CDR3 is TGTGCCAGCCGGAGGCTAGCGGGAAACAATGAGCAGTACTTC.

The CDR3 nucleotides are TGTGCCAGCGGTCAGGTCCATAATTCACCCCTCCACTTT. This sequence encodes CASGQVHNSPLHF. The chain uses TRBV28 and TRBJ1-6; D ambiguous. V lost 8 bases and J lost 5, with 10 bases in between. The CDR3 consists of 13 residues. Germline V CDR1 and CDR2: MDHEN, SYDVKM.

CDR3 DNA: TGCGCCAGCAGCCAACAATTGGGGACCGGCTACACCTTC. Its translation is CASSQQLGTGYTF. The chain links TRBV4-3 to TRBJ1-2; tentatively, D is TRBD1 (5 bases). Germline V gene sequence: CDR1 LGHNA, CDR2 YSLEER. Trimming left V 2 bases short and J 8 bases short, with 12 bases between. The CDR3 totals 13 residues.

In this sample, this clonotype turned up a few times. The chain uses TRBV14 and TRBJ2-7; maybe TRBD2 (7 bases). The DNA end is more similar to TRBJ2-5, so the J call may be wrong. Looked up from germline, CDR1 is SGHDN and CDR2 is FVKESK. The CDR3 consists of 16 residues. CDR3 sequence: CASSQDGGLVRETQYF. The CDR3 DNA sequence: TGTGCCAGCAGCCAAGACGGGGGGCTAGTGCGAGAGACCCAGTACTTC.

V usage is TRBV20-1 and J usage is TRBJ2-5, with no clear D. Germline-derived CDR1 and CDR2 are DFQATT and SNEGSKA (reference sequence). Trimming took off 5 bases at V and 3 bases at J, with 7 bases between the two ends. The CDR3 length is 11 residues. This CDR3 reads CSAWRKETQYF. CDR3 DNA: TGCAGTGCTTGGCGGAAAGAGACCCAGTACTTC.

This clonotype was counted a few times. V and J are TRBV5-1 and TRBJ2-1; tentatively, D is TRBD1 (6 bases). Germline V gene lookup returns CDR1 SGHRS and CDR2 YFSETQ. The CDR3 sequence is 14 residues long. Trimming left V 8 bases short and J 5 bases short, with 17 bases between. The CDR3 DNA follows: TGCGCCAGTAATCAAAAAGCAGGGGACAATGAGCAGTTCTTC. This translates into CASNQKAGDNEQFF.

This clonotype was detected only a few times. The chain is built from TRBV29-1 and TRBJ2-5; D gene unclear. The germline V gene encodes CDR1 SQVTM and CDR2 ANQGSEA. The CDR3 loop spans 16 amino acids. V gave up 3 bases and J gave up 2 bases, with 19 bases separating them. The CDR3 protein is CSVEGFNLKYQETQYF. CDR3 bases: TGCAGCGTTGAGGGCTTCAATCTAAAGTATCAAGAGACCCAGTACTTC.

The table lists this clonotype with a few counts. V is TRBV7-2 and J is TRBJ2-1, with 10 bases matching TRBD2. V lost 6 bases to trimming and J lost 7 bases; unmatched junction nucleotides: 9. Germline-derived CDR1 and CDR2 are SGHTA and FQGNSA. The CDR3 is 15 residues long. CDR3 bases: TGTGCCAGCAGGGATCCTAGCGGGAGAAGGAATGAGCAGTTCTTC. Protein: CASRDPSGRRNEQFF.

The table lists this clonotype with a few counts. The chain combines TRBV6-2 or TRBV6-3 with TRBJ2-3, with TRBD2 matching over 11 bases. The CDR3 is 14 residues long. After removal of 6 bases from V and 2 bases from J, the junction contained 1 base not matched to a gene. Looked up from germline, CDR1 is MNHEY and CDR2 is SVGEGT. The DNA for the CDR3 is TGTGCCAGCAGGACTAGCGGGGACACAGATACGCAGTATTTT. Protein sequence: CASRTSGDTDTQYF.

In its sample, this clonotype was seen a few times. This chain joins TRBV18 and TRBJ1-2; tentative D call: TRBD1 (6 bases). Germline V gene data show CDR1 as KGHSH and CDR2 as LQKENI. The V end lost 0 bases, the J end lost 5 bases, and 10 bases lay between the germline ends. The CDR3 contains 14 residues. The CDR3 coding sequence is TGTGCCAGCTCACCACCGACAGGTGGATATGGCTACACCTTC. Translated, it gives CASSPPTGGYGYTF.

The V call is TRBV7-9, the J call TRBJ2-1; TRBD2 matches 15 bases. This CDR3 spans 19 amino acids. Per germline, CDR1 SEHNR and CDR2 FQNEAQ (reference sequence). Unmatched junction bases numbered 11, after V lost 5 bases and J lost 3 bases. CDR3 amino acids: CASSPKLGLAGGYYNEQFF. The CDR3 DNA is TGTGCCAGCAGCCCCAAACTGGGACTAGCGGGAGGATACTACAATGAGCAGTTCTTC.

The rearrangement joins TRBV3-1 to TRBJ1-6, with TRBD1 as a possible D gene (6 bases). Germline V CDR1 and CDR2: LGHDT, YNNKEL (reference sequence). V lost 2 bases to trimming and J lost 3 bases, with 11 bases between them. The CDR3 loop spans 16 amino acids. CDR3 bases: TGTGCCAGCAGCCAACTCCAGGACAGCTATAATTCACCCCTCCACTTT. This sequence encodes CASSQLQDSYNSPLHF.

The J gene is TRBJ2-4, the V gene TRBV12-3 or TRBV12-4; 10 bases agree with TRBD2. The J call may be in error: the DNA end matches TRBJ2-7 better. The CDR3 contains 16 residues. The CDR3 reads CASSLAGTSDFGEQYF. CDR3 DNA: TGTGCCAGCAGTTTAGCGGGGACTAGCGACTTCGGCGAGCAGTACTTC.

This chain connects TRBV4-3 to TRBJ2-3; 9 bases are shared with TRBD2. V shed 2 bases and J 7 bases; nucleotides not matched to a gene: 10. The CDR3 runs 16 residues. CDR1 LGHNA and CDR2 YSLEER come from the germline V gene. The CDR3 sequence: CASSQQLAGAPNTQYF. Here the CDR3 DNA reads TGCGCCAGCAGCCAACAACTAGCGGGCGCCCCTAATACGCAGTATTTT.

The V and J genes are TRBV28 and TRBJ2-4; 7 positions match TRBD1. The DNA matches TRBJ2-7 better at its end, which makes the J call doubtful. CDR3 size: 14 residues. CDR1 is MDHEN, CDR2 SYDVKM, per germline. CDR3 loop: CASSLGRGFREQYF. In nucleotides, the CDR3 is TGTGCCAGCTCCCTGGGCAGGGGGTTCCGCGAGCAGTACTTC.

V gene TRBV10-3 combines with J gene TRBJ2-7; D unresolved. The V and J ends lost 0 bases and 6 bases respectively, with 18 bases between them. CDR1 and CDR2 from the germline V gene are ENHRY and SYGVKD. The CDR3 runs 16 residues. CDR3 DNA sequence: TGTGCCATCAGTGAGTCCAGATTTTCATCTCCGCGCGAGCAGTACTTC. Its translation: CAISESRFSSPREQYF.

The chain links TRBV2 to TRBJ1-2; D ambiguous. Germline V gene sequence: CDR1 SNHLY, CDR2 FYNNEI. Trimming pared 5 bases from V and 0 bases from J, leaving 13 bases between. CDR3 length equals 15 residues. CDR3 DNA: TGTGCCAGCAGTCCCCGGCCGGGATCTAACTATGGCTACACCTTC. It codes for CASSPRPGSNYGYTF.

This clonotype came up a few times. This chain links TRBV4-2 with TRBJ2-7; D is perhaps TRBD1 (5 bases). V lost 0 bases and J 7 bases, leaving 22 bases between the germline ends. CDR1 and CDR2 (germline): LGHNA, YNFKEQ. The CDR3 consists of 17 residues. The CDR3 nucleotides read TGTGCCAGCAGCCAAGATCGGGCAGGGAATTCCTACAATGAGCAGTACTTC. The encoded protein is CASSQDRAGNSYNEQYF.